The present T cell receptor (beta chain) was sequenced within a study of regulatory T cells in long-lasting Graves disease. CDR3 length: 17 amino acids. The J segment lost 4 bases and the V segment lost 5 bases, leaving 9 bases of the junction unmatched. Germline V CDR1 and CDR2: MDHEN, SYDVKM. Construction of TCR beta libraries relied on iRepertoire HTBI primers and on Arm-PCR targeting CDR3 regions. TCRdb processed the multiplex PCR reads anew with MiXCR; each CDR3 protein has one entry. This sample yields around 510,000 distinct CDR3 sequences, of which less than 25% are seen a single time; 6.5% to 10% belongs to the top ten. Time point indicated: persistent/refractory GD, antithyroid drugs over 5 years with positive TRAb. Scientists built the TCR library using RNA that was extracted from PBMCs. Diagnoses of Graves' disease were made by American Thyroid Association guidelines.

This clonotype was sampled from a female donor with Graves disease. The chain has TRBV28 and TRBJ2-3; 13 nucleotides line up with TRBD2. The specimen was peripheral blood mononuclear cells (PBMCs), collected when the disease was refractory, from a patient treated with antithyroid drugs. The CDR3 spells CASSALTSGRIPDTQYF. Written as DNA, the CDR3 is TGTGCCAGCAGTGCCTTGACTAGCGGGAGGATACCAGATACGCAGTATTTT.